The rows below give T cell receptor beta chains drawn from one sample of a study of control samples from healthy donors and cancer patients. Sequencing was performed with immunoSEQ multiplex PCR; in TCRdb, only in-frame clones are kept and a portion is missing. The data contain roughly 90,000 clones, 85% to 90% of them singletons. The sequenced sample was PBMCs. The receptors originated from a woman between 50 and 59 years old with colorectal cancer. CDR3s leave out the opening cysteine and the closing phenylalanine or tryptophan. Clone size is given for some rows only: seen once, a few or many times, or a class if the clone is expanded.

V,size,CDR3
TRBV2,-,ASSYMDLPAELF
TRBV3-1/TRBV3-2,-,ASSQDRAGYGYT
TRBV3-1/TRBV3-2,-,ASRQQGNTEAF
TRBV21-1,-,ASSKVQRDSLNQPQH
TRBV9,-,ASSPRWDTNQPQH
TRBV2,-,ASSSYGYT
TRBV10-2,-,ASTDWLSGANVLT
TRBV4-1,-,ASSQDGTGKANYGYT
TRBV6-5,-,ASSYSNQRNTEAF
TRBV14,-,ASSRLQGAGSPLH
TRBV11-1,-,ASSLVGETQY
TRBV3-1/TRBV3-2,once,ASSQDLTGGYNEQF
TRBV27,-,ASSKGQGRWDQPQH
TRBV24-1,once,ATSDGGANRELF
TRBV29-1,few,SVQRDGADTQY
TRBV28,-,ASSPTLFSGNTIY
TRBV14,-,ASSPGSNYGYT
TRBV19,-,ASTPDRGSNYNSPLH
TRBV9,-,ASSVDRGYTDTQY
TRBV7-7,-,ASSFPGTDTQY
TRBV7-9,once,ASSLNRGQETQY
TRBV10-3,-,AISDLAGGLNTGELF
TRBV12-3/TRBV12-4,-,ASSLDGIGGYT
TRBV7-8,once,ASSLAPGLGLQTQY
TRBV3-1/TRBV3-2,-,ASSTGTGGREDYGYT
TRBV6-1,-,ASSEGANYGYT
TRBV5-1,-,ASSADRGQAGELF
TRBV5-1,few,ASSPGTVNTEAF
TRBV6-5,-,ASSPGTGRVLEAF
TRBV27,-,ASSPSWDRYGYT
TRBV7-8,-,ASSTGYQETQY
TRBV28,-,ASKAGTYNEQF
TRBV7-2,-,ASSSLDVSYNEQF
TRBV24-1,-,ATSEARGQRTRETQY
TRBV11-3,-,ASSSRTPRGQETQY
TRBV6-1,-,ASSEFEANSPLH
TRBV5-5,-,ASSPGQTVETQY
TRBV21-1,once,ASSTSTIGLGETQY
TRBV6-5,-,ASSYSWGNTEAF
TRBV2,-,ASSPRADGYT
TRBV7-2,-,ASSRQGYSQETQY
TRBV6-1,-,ASSETGWSTEAF
TRBV7-9,-,ASSLAVFRGETQY
TRBV3-1/TRBV3-2,-,ASSPPGGKNSPLH
TRBV4-3,-,ASSQDAGSNQPQH
TRBV9,-,ASSVGGGRTDTQY
TRBV28,-,ASSPGGRDTQY
TRBV5-1,-,ASSWDRGDDEQF
TRBV6-6,-,ASSFNRDTYGYT
TRBV5-1,-,ASTPGSDYGYT
TRBV6-2/TRBV6-3,-,ASSQTTGGGETQY
TRBV19,-,ASSIPGGKNIQY
TRBV11-1,once,ASIPRGLNNEQF
TRBV9,-,ASSVTGNQPQH
TRBV5-6,-,ASSLGRGSHYGYT
TRBV2,-,ASSPGQGQGSPLH
TRBV4-3,-,ASSHKQGEKLF
TRBV28,-,ASSFGRGYTDTQY
TRBV15,-,ATSRDPGMQETQY